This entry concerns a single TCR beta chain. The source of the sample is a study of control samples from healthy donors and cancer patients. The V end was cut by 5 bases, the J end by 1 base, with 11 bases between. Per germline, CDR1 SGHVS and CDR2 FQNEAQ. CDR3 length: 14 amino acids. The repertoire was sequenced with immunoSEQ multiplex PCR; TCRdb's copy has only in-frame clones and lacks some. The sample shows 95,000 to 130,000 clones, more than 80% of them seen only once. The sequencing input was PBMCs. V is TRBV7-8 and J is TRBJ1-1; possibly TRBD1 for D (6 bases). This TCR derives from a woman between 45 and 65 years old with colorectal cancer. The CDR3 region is CASSLGTPNTEAFF. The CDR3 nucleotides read TGTGCCAGCAGCCTAGGGACACCGAACACTGAAGCTTTCTTT.